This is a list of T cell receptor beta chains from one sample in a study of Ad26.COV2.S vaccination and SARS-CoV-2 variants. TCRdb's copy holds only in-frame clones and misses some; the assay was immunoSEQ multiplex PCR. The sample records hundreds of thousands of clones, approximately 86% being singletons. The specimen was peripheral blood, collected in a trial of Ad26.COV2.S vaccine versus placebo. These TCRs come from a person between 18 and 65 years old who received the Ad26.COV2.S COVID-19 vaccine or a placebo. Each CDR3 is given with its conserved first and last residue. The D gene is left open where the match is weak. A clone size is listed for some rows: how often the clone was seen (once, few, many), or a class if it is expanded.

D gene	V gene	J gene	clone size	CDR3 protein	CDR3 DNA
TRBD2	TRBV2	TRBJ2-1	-	CASSDVSGVYEQFF	TGTGCCAGCAGTGACGTTAGCGGGGTTTATGAGCAGTTCTTC
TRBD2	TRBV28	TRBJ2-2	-	CASSPQLAGGSTGELFF	TGTGCCAGCAGTCCGCAGCTAGCGGGAGGGTCTACCGGGGAGCTGTTTTTT
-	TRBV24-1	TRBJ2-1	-	CATSDLGLGAGNEQFF	TGTGCCACCAGTGATTTGGGCCTGGGAGCGGGCAATGAGCAGTTCTTC
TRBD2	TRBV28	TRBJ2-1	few	CASSLFAGGSYNEQFF	TGTGCCAGCAGTTTATTTGCGGGGGGCTCCTACAATGAGCAGTTCTTC
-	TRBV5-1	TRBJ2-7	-	CASSTGLGTSNSPLYEQYF	TGCGCCAGCAGCACCGGCTTGGGGACTTCCAATTCTCCACTCTACGAGCAGTACTTC
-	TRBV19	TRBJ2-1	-	CASSIEDSGDEQFF	TGTGCCAGTAGTATAGAGGATTCGGGGGATGAGCAGTTCTTC
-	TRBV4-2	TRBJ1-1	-	CASSQEVGSNTEAFF	TGTGCCAGCAGCCAAGAAGTGGGATCGAACACTGAAGCTTTCTTT
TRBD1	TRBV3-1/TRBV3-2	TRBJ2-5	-	CASSPRTGQETQYF	TGTGCCAGCAGCCCGCGGACAGGACAAGAGACCCAGTACTTC
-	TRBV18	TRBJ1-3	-	CASLPGEQGTGNTIYF	TGTGCCAGCCTCCCAGGAGAGCAGGGGACTGGAAACACCATATATTTT
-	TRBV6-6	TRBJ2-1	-	CASSYLDYNEQFF	TGTGCCAGCAGTTACTTGGATTACAATGAGCAGTTCTTC
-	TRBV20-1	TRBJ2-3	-	CSASRPFATDTQYF	TGCAGTGCTAGTCGTCCCTTCGCTACAGATACGCAGTATTTT
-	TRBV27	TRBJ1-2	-	CASSLSTDSSHNYGYTF	TGTGCCAGCAGTTTATCGACGGACTCCTCTCATAACTATGGCTACACCTTC
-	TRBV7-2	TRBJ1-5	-	CASRPSLLPGNQPQHF	TGTGCCAGCAGACCATCTCTCTTGCCGGGCAATCAGCCCCAGCATTTT
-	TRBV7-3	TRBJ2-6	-	CASSPSGGANVLTF	TGTGCCAGCAGCCCCTCAGGGGGGGCCAACGTCCTGACTTTC
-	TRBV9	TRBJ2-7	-	CASSVSIEGYEQYF	TGTGCCAGCAGCGTAAGTATTGAGGGCTACGAGCAGTACTTC
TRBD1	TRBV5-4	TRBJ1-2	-	CASSLSGQNYGYTF	TGTGCCAGCAGCCTTTCGGGACAGAACTATGGCTACACCTTC
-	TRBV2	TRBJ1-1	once	CASAGESNTEAFF	TGTGCCAGCGCGGGAGAATCGAACACTGAAGCTTTCTTT
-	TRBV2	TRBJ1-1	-	CASSDPGQNTEAFF	TGTGCCAGCAGTGATCCGGGACAGAACACTGAAGCTTTCTTT
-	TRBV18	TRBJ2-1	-	CASSPQGSSYNEQFF	TGTGCCAGCTCACCACAGGGTAGCTCCTACAATGAGCAGTTCTTC
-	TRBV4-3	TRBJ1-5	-	CASSQETGSLKMGPQHF	TGCGCCAGCAGCCAAGAAACAGGGTCCCTCAAAATGGGGCCCCAGCATTTT
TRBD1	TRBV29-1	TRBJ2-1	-	CSVGQGAHNEQFF	TGCAGCGTCGGACAGGGGGCACACAATGAGCAGTTCTTC
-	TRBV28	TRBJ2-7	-	CASSSTYEQYF	TGTGCCAGCAGCTCTACCTACGAGCAGTACTTC
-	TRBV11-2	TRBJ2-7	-	CASSSWDEQYF	TGTGCCAGCAGCTCGTGGGACGAGCAGTACTTC
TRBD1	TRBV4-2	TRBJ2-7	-	CASSQDVQGELPYEQYF	TGTGCCAGCAGCCAAGACGTTCAGGGGGAGCTCCCCTACGAGCAGTACTTC